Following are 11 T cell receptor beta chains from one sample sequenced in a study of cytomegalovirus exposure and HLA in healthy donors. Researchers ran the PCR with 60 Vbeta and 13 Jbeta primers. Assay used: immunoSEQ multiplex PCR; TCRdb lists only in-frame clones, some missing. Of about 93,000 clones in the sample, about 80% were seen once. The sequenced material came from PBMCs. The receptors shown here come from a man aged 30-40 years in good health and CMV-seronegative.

The CDR3 protein is CAISKTGTRDWSLSEQFF. CDR3 DNA: TGTGCCATCAGTAAAACGGGGACCCGGGACTGGTCCTTGAGTGAGCAGTTCTTC. This chain uses TRBV10-3 with TRBJ2-1, with a tentative D call TRBD2 (6 bases). Germline V lookup: CDR1 ENHRY, CDR2 SYGVKD. The CDR3 extends over 18 amino acids. V was trimmed by 5 bases and J by 9 bases, leaving 29 bases between them.

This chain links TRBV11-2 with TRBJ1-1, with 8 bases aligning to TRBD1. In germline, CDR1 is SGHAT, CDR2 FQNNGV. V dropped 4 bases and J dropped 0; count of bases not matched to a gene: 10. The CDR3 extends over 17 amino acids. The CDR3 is CASSSSPGQVMNTEAFF. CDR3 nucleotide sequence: TGTGCCAGCAGCTCGTCTCCGGGACAGGTGATGAACACTGAAGCTTTCTTT.

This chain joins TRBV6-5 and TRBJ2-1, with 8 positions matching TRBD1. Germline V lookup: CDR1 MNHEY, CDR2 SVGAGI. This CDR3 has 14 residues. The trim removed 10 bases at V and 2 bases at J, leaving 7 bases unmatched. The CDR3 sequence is CATGGTGPYNEQFF. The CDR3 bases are TGTGCCACTGGGGGGACAGGACCCTACAATGAGCAGTTCTTC.

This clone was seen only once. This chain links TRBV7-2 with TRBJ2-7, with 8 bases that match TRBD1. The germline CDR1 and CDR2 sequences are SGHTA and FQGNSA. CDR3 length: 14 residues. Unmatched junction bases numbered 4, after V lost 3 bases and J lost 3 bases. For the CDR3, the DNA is TGTGCCAGCAGCTTGGGACAGGTCTTCTACGAGCAGTACTTC. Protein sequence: CASSLGQVFYEQYF.

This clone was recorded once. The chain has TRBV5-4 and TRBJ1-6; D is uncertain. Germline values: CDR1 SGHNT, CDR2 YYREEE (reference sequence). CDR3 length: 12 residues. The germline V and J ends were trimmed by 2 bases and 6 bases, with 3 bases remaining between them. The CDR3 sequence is CASSFFNSPLHF. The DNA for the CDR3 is TGTGCCAGCAGCTTCTTTAATTCACCCCTCCACTTT.

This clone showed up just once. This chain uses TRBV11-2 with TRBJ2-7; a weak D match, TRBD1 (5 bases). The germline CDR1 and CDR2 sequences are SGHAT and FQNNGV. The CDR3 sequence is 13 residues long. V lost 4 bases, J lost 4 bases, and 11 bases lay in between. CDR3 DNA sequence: TGTGCCAGCAGCTCGCAGGGTTATTACGAGCAGTACGTC. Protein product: CASSSQGYYEQYV.

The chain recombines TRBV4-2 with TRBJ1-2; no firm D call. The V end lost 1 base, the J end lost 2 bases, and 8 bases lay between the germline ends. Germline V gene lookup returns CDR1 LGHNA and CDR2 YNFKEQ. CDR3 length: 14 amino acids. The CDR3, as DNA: TGTGCCAGCAGCCAAGGGTTACAGAACTATGGCTACACCTTC. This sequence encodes CASSQGLQNYGYTF.

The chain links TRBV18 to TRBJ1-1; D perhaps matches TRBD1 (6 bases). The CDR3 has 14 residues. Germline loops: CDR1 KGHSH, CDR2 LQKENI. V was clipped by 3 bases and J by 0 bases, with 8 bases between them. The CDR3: CASSPTGMNTEAFF. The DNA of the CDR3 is TGTGCCAGCTCACCTACAGGGATGAACACTGAAGCTTTCTTT.

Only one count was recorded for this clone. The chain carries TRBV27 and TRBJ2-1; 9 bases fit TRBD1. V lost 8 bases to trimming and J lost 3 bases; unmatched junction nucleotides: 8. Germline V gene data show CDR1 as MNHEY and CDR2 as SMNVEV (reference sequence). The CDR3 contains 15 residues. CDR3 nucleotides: TGTGCCAGCTCGTGGACAGGGGATTTCTACAATGAGCAGTTCTTC. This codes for CASSWTGDFYNEQFF.

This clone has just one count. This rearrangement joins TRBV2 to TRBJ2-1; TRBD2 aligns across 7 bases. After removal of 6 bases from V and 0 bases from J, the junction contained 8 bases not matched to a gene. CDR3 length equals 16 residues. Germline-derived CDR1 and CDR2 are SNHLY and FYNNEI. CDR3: CASSATSVNSYNEQFF. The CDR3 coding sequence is TGTGCCAGCAGCGCTACTAGCGTCAACTCCTACAATGAGCAGTTCTTC.

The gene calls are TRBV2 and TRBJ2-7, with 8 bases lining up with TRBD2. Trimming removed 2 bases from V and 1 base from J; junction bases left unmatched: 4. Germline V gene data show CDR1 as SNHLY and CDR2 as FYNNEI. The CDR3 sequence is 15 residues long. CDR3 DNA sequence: TGTGCCAGCAGTGAACGGCGGGAGGCATCCTACGAGCAGTACGTC. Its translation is CASSERREASYEQYV.